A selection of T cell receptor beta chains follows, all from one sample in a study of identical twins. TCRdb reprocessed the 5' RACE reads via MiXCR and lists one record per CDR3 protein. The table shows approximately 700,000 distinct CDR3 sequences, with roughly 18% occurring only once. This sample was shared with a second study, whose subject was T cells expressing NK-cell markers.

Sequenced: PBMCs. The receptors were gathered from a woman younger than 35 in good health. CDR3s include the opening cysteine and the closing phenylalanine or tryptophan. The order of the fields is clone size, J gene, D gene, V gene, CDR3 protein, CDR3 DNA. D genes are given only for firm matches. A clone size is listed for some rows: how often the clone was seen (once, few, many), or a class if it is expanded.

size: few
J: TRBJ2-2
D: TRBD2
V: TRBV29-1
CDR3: CSIRGGLAGTGELFF
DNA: TGCAGCATTAGAGGGGGACTAGCGGGCACCGGGGAGCTGTTTTTT

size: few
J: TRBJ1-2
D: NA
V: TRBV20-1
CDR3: CSARADNYGYTF
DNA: TGCAGTGCTAGAGCAGACAACTATGGCTACACCTTC

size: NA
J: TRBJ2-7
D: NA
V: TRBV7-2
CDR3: CASSLSWLDSYEQYF
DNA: TGTGCCAGCAGCTTAAGTTGGCTGGACTCCTACGAGCAGTACTTC

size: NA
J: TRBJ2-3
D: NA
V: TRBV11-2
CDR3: CASSFPGGDTQYF
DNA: TGTGCCAGCAGCTTCCCGGGTGGGGATACGCAGTATTTT

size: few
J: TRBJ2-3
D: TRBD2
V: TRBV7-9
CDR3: CASSSNSGGYLTDTQYF
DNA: TGTGCCAGCAGCTCAAATAGCGGGGGGTACCTCACAGATACGCAGTATTTT

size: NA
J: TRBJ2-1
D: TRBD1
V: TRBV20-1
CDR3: CSASLGGQGAILDEQFF
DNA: TGCAGTGCTAGCCTAGGGGGACAGGGGGCGATACTGGATGAGCAGTTCTTC

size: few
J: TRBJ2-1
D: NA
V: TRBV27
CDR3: CASSHEWNGEQFF
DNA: TGTGCCAGCAGTCACGAGTGGAACGGTGAGCAGTTCTTC

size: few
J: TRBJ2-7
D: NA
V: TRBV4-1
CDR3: CASSQGGSVTYEQYF
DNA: TGCGCCAGCAGCCAAGGTGGCAGCGTAACTTACGAGCAGTACTTC

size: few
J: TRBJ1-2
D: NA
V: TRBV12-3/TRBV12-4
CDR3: CASTTTPGSGYGYTF
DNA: TGTGCCAGCACCACCACCCCGGGGAGTGGCTATGGCTACACCTTC

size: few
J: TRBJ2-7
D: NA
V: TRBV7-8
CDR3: CASSPRGPGSYEQYF
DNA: TGTGCCAGCAGCCCCCGTGGACCGGGTTCCTACGAGCAGTACTTC

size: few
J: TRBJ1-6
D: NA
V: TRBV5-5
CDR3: CASSLGAGRHNSPLHF
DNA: TGTGCCAGCAGCTTGGGCGCAGGCAGACATAATTCACCCCTCCACTTT

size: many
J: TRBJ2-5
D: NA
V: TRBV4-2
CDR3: CASSPGAAVQETQYF
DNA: TGTGCCAGCAGCCCCGGCGCGGCAGTACAAGAGACCCAGTACTTC

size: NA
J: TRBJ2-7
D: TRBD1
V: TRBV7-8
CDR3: CASSKNRGPRVYEQYF
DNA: TGTGCCAGCAGCAAAAACAGGGGGCCCCGAGTATACGAGCAGTACTTC

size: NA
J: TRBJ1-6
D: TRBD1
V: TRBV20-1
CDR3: CSALGQGNPPLHF
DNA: TGCAGTGCTTTAGGACAGGGTAATCCACCCCTCCACTTT

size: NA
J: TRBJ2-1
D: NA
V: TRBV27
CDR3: CASRRGGVNEQFF
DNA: TGTGCCAGCAGAAGGGGGGGCGTCAATGAGCAGTTCTTC

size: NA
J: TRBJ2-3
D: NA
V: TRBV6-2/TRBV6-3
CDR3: CASGEQEYTQYF
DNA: TGTGCCAGCGGCGAACAGGAATATACGCAGTATTTT

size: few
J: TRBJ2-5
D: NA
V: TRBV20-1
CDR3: CSAREGSGRETQYF
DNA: TGCAGTGCTAGAGAAGGAAGCGGCAGAGAGACCCAGTACTTC

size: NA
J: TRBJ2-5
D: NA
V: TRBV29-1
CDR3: CSVVLGRETQYF
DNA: TGCAGCGTTGTTCTAGGGCGGGAGACCCAGTACTTC

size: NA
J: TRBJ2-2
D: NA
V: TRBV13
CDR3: CASSSRDPLANTGELFF
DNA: TGTGCCAGCAGCTCTCGGGACCCTCTCGCGAACACCGGGGAGCTGTTTTTT

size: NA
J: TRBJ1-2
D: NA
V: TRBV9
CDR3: CASSVGVARNYGYTF
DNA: TGTGCCAGCAGCGTAGGGGTGGCAAGGAACTATGGCTACACCTTC

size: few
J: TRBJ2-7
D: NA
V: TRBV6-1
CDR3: CALAGLAYEQYF
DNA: TGTGCCTTGGCGGGACTTGCCTACGAGCAGTACTTC